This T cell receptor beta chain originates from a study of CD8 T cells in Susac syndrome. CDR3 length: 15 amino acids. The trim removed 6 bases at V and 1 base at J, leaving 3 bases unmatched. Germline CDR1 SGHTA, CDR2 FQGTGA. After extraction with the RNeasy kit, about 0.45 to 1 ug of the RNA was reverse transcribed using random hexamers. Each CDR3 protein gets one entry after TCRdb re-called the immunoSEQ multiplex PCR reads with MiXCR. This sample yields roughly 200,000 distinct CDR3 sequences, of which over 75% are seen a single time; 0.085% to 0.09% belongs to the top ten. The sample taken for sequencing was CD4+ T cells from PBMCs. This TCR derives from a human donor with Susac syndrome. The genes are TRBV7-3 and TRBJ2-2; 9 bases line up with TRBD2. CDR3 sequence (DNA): TGTGCCAGCAGGGGAGCGGGGGGGAACACCGGGGAGCTGTTTTTT. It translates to CASRGAGGNTGELFF.